This T cell receptor (beta chain) was sequenced during a study of OX40 agonist ivuxolimab in advanced cancers. Study summary: Ivuxolimab was delivered to patients intravenously every 2 weeks at doses spanning 0.01 to 10 mg/kg. Age averaged around 60 years (range about 23 to 85), and about 86% were male.

The CDR3 runs 16 residues. V was cut by 5 bases and J by 4 bases, with 19 bases left in between. Germline CDR1 is SGHNT and CDR2 is YENEEA. This clone has just a few counts. Sequencing was performed with immunoSEQ multiplex PCR; in TCRdb, only in-frame clones are kept and a portion is missing. This sample has around 77,000 clones, with around 91% found just once. The sequence was obtained from an adult with an advanced solid tumor such as melanoma, head and neck, liver or kidney cancer. Specimen: CD4+ or CD8+ T cells sorted from blood, collected in a trial of the OX40 agonist ivuxolimab. The chain has TRBV11-3 and TRBJ2-3; possible D gene TRBD2, 6 bases. CDR3 residues: CASSEGLGNSADTQYF. The CDR3 region has the DNA TGTGCCAGCAGCGAGGGACTGGGCAATTCCGCAGATACGCAGTATTTT.